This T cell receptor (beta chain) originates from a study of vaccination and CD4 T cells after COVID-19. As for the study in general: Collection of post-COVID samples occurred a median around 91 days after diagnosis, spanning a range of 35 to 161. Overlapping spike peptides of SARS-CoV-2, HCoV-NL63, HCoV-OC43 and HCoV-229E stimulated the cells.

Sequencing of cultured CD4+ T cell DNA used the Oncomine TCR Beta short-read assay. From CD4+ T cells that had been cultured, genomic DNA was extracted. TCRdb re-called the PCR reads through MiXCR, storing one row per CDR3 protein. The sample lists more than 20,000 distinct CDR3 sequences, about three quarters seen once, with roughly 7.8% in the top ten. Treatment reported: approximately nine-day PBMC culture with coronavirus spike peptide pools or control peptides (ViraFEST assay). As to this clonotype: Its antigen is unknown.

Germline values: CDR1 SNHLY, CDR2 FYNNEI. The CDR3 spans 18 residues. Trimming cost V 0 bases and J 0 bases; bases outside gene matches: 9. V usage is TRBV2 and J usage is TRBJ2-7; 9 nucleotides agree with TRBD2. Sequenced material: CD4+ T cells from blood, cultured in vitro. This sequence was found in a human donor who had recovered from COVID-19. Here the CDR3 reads CASSEALRDSGSSYEQYF. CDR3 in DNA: TGTGCCAGCAGTGAAGCGCTTCGGGATAGCGGGAGCTCCTACGAGCAGTACTTC.